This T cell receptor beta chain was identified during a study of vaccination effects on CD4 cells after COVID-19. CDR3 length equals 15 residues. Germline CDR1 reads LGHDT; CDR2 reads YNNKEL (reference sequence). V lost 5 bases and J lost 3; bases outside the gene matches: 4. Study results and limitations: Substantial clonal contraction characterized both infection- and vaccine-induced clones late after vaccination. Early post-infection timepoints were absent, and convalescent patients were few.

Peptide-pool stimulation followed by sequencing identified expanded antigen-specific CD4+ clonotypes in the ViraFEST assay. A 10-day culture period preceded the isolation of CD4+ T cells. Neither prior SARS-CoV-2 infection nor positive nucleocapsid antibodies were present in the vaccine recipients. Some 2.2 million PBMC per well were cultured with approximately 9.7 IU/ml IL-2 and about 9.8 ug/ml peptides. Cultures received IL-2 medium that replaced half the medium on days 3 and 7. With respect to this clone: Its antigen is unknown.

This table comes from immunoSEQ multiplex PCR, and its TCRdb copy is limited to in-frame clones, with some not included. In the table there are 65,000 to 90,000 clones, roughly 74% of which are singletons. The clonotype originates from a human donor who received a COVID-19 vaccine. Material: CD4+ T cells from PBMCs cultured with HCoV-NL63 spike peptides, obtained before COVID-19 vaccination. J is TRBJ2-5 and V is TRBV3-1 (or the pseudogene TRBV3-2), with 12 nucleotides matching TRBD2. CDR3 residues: CASSYLAGGKETQYF. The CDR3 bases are TGTGCCAGCAGCTATCTAGCGGGGGGGAAAGAGACCCAGTACTTC.